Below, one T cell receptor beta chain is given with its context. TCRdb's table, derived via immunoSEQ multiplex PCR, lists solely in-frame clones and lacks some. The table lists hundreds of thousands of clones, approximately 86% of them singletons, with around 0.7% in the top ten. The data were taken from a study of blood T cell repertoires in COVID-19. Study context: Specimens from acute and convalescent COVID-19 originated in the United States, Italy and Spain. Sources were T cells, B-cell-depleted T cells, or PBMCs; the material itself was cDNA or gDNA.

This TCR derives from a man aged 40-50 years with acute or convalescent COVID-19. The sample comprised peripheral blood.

CDR3 nucleotide sequence: TGTGCCAGCGCAGGTGACCAGCCCCAGCATTTT. Its translation is CASAGDQPQHF. The chain employs TRBV6-5 and TRBJ1-5; D is uncertain. V lost 8 bases to trimming and J lost 7 bases, with 9 bases between them. The CDR3 length is 11 residues. Germline lookup yields CDR1 MNHEY and CDR2 SVGAGI.